This TCR beta chain came from a study of control samples from healthy donors and cancer patients. Profiled with immunoSEQ multiplex PCR; TCRdb holds only in-frame clones, not every one. Of about 120,000 clones in the sample, over 80% were seen once. V lost 4 bases to trimming and J lost 6 bases, with 16 bases between them. Germline V gene sequence: CDR1 SGHRS, CDR2 YFSETQ. This CDR3 comprises 14 residues. The sequence derives from a man older than 75 with head and neck cancer. This chain joins TRBV5-1 and TRBJ1-2, with D unresolved. Sample: PBMCs. CDR3 DNA sequence: TGCGCCAGCAGCATCGGTGGGGTGTCGGATGGCTACACCTTC. Translation gives CASSIGGVSDGYTF.